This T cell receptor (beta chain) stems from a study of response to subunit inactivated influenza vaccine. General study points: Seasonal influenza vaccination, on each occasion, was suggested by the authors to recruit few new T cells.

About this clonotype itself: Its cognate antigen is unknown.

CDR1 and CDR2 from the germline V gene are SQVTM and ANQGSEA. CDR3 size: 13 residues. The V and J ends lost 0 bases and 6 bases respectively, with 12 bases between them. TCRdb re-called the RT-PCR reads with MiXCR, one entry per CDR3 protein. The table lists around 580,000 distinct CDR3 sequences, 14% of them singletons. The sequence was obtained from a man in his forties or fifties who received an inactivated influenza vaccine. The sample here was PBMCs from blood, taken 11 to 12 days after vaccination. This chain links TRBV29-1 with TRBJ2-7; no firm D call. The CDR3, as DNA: TGCAGCGTTGAAGATCAAGAAAAACCCGAGCAGTACTTC. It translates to CSVEDQEKPEQYF.